Included here is one T cell receptor beta chain sequence, with context. The assay was immunoSEQ multiplex PCR, and TCRdb's table has in-frame clones only and misses some. The table records 200,000 to 250,000 clones, around 84% of them present only once. The data are from a study of blood T cell repertoires in COVID-19. Overall study context: There were acute and convalescent COVID-19 samples, and they came from the United States, Italy and Spain. PBMCs, B-cell-depleted T cells, or T cells provided the cDNA or gDNA that made up the material.

This CDR3 contains 17 residues. CDR1 and CDR2 from the germline V gene are SGHTA and FQGNSA. The J segment lost 3 bases and the V segment lost 2 bases, leaving 10 bases of the junction unmatched. This receptor was identified in a man between 45 and 60 years old with active or convalescent COVID-19. The V call is TRBV7-2, the J call TRBJ1-3; 7 bases map to TRBD1. The sequencing input was peripheral blood. The CDR3 is CASSLKPQGGGGNTIYF. The CDR3 DNA follows: TGTGCCAGCAGCTTAAAGCCCCAGGGGGGCGGTGGAAACACCATATATTTT.